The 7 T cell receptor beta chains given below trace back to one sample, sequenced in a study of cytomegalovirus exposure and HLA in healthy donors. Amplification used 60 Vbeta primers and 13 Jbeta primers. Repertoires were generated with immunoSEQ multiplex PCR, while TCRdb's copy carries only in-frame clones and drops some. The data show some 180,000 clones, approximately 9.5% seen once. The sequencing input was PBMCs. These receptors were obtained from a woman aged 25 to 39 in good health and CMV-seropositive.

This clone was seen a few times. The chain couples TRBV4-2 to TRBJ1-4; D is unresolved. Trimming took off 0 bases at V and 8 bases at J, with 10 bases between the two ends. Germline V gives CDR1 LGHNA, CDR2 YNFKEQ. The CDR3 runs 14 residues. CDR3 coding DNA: TGTGCCAGCAGCCAAGAAGGCAGAGGGGAAAAACTGTTTTTT. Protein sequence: CASSQEGRGEKLFF.

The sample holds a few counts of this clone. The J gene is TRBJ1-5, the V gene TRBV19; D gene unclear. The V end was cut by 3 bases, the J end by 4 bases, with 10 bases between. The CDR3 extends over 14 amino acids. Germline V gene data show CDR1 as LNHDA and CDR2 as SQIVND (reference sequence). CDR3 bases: TGTGCCAGTAGTATGGAGTACCTGAATCAGCCCCAGCATTTT. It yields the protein CASSMEYLNQPQHF.

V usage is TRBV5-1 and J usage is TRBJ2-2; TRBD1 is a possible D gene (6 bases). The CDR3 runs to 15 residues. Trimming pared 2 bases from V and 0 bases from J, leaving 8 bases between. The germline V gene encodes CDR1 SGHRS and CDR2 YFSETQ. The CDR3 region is CASSLRQANTGELFF. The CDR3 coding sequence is TGCGCCAGCAGCTTAAGACAGGCGAACACCGGGGAGCTGTTTTTT.

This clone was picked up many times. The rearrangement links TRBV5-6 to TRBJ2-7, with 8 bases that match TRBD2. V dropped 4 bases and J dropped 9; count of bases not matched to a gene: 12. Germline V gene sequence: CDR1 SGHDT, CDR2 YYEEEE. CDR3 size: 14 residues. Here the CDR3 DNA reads TGTGCCAGCAGCCCCATGGCCGCGGGAGGATTGCAGTACTTC. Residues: CASSPMAAGGLQYF.

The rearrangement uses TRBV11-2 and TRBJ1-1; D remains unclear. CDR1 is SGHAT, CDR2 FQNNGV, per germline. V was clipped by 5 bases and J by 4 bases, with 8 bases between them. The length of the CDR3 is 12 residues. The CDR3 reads CASSPFLTEAFF. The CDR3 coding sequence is TGTGCCAGCAGCCCCTTCCTCACTGAAGCTTTCTTT.

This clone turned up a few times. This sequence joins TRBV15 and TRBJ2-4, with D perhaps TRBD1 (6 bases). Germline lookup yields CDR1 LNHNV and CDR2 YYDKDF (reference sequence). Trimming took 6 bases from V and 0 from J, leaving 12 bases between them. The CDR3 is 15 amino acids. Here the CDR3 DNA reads TGTGCCACCAGAGAAACAGGGTTAGCCAAAAACATTCAGTACTTC. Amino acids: CATRETGLAKNIQYF.

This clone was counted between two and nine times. The DNA of the CDR3 is TGTGCCAGCAGTGAGAACCACTCCAATCAGCCCCAGCATTTT. As protein: CASSENHSNQPQHF. V and J are TRBV5-4 and TRBJ1-5, with D unresolved. Trimming removed 5 bases from V and 3 bases from J, with 12 bases in between. The CDR3 extends over 14 amino acids. Germline V CDR1 and CDR2: SGHNT, YYREEE (reference sequence). Full variable domain (remainder filled in from reference TRBV5-4 and TRBJ1-5): ETGVTQSPTHLIKTRGQQVTLRCSSQSGHNTVSWYQQALGQGPQFIFQYYREEENGRGNFPPRFSGLQFPNYSSELNVNALELDDSALYLCASSENHSNQPQHFGDGTRLSIL.